What follows describes a single T cell receptor (beta chain). The data were taken from a study of blood T cell repertoires in COVID-19. Overall study context: The analysed material was cDNA or gDNA that came from T cells, B-cell-depleted T cells, or PBMCs.

In germline, CDR1 is SGHDT, CDR2 YYEEEE. This CDR3 spans 13 amino acids. V lost 3 bases and J lost 2; bases outside the gene matches: 2. Per the study methods: From reference gene primer amplification, estimates of nucleated cell counts were derived. This table comes from immunoSEQ multiplex PCR, and its TCRdb copy is limited to in-frame clones, with some not included. The V and J calls and clone size come from that table; D and trimming were worked out from the DNA. The repertoire holds roughly 200,000 clones, with 70% to 90% as singletons. The specimen was peripheral blood. The chain has TRBV5-6 and TRBJ2-7, with 7 positions matching TRBD1. This TCR came from a man aged 60-69 years with active or convalescent COVID-19. This CDR3 reads CASSWGQTYEQYF. The CDR3 nucleotides are TGTGCCAGCAGCTGGGGACAGACCTACGAGCAGTACTTC.